This T cell receptor beta chain was captured by sequencing in a study of persistence of HIV-infected CD4 T cells. This clone occurred once. What it binds is not known. The immunoSEQ assay was version 4, run in survey mode. Profiling relied on immunoSEQ multiplex PCR, and the TCRdb table lists in-frame clones only, not all of them. The table includes roughly 64,000 clones, under 80% detected once. Trimming shortened V by 6 bases and J by 7 bases, and 6 bases separated the two germline ends. The CDR3 consists of 10 residues. Germline V gene lookup returns CDR1 MNHEY and CDR2 SVGAGI. The stimulus was an HIV-1 Gag 15-mer peptide pool, 0.8 to 1 ug/peptide/mL. CD40L/CD69 double-negative CD45RO-high memory CD4+ T cells were collected.

The starting material was CD4+ T cells sorted from PBMCs after approximately 20-hour stimulation, obtained from a patient who received antiretroviral therapy. V usage is TRBV6-5 and J usage is TRBJ1-1; D is unresolved. The sequence came from an adult man with HIV who was CMV-seropositive. In nucleotides, the CDR3 is TGTGCCAGCAGCAAGAATGAAGCTTTCTTT. Translation gives CASSKNEAFF.